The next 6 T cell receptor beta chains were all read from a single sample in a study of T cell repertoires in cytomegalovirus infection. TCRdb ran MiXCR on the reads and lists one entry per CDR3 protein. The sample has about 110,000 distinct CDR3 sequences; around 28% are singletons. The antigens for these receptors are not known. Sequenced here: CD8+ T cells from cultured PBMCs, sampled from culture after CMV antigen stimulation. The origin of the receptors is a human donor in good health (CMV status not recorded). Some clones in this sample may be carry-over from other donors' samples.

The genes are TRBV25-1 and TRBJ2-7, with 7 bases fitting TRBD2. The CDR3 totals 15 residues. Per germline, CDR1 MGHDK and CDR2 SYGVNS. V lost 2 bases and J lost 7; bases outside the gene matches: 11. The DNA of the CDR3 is TGTGCCAGCAGTGAAAGGGCAGGGAGGGCCGGGGAGCAGTACTTC. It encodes CASSERAGRAGEQYF.

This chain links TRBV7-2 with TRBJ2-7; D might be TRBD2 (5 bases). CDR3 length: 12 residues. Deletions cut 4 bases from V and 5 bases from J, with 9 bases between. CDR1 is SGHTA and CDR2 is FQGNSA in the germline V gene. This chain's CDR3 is CASSSRDNEQYF. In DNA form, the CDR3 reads TGTGCCAGCAGCTCCCGGGATAACGAGCAGTACTTC.

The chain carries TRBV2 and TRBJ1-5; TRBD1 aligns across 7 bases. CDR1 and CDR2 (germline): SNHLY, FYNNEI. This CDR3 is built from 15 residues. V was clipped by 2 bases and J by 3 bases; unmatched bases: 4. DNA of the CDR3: TGTGCCAGCAGTGAAAGACAGGGTCCCAATCAGCCCCAGCATTTT. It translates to CASSERQGPNQPQHF.

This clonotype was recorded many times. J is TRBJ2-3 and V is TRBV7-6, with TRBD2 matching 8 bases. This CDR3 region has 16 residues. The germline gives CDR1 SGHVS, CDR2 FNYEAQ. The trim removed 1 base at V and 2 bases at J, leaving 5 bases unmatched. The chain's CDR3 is CASSLGASGYTDTQYF. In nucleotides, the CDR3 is TGTGCCAGCAGCTTAGGGGCTAGCGGGTACACAGATACGCAGTATTTT.

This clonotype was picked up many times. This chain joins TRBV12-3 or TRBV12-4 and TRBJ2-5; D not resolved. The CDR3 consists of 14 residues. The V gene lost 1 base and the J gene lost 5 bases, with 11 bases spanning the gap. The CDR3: CASSLGNYLETQYF. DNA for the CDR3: TGTGCCAGCAGTTTAGGGAATTATTTGGAGACCCAGTACTTC.

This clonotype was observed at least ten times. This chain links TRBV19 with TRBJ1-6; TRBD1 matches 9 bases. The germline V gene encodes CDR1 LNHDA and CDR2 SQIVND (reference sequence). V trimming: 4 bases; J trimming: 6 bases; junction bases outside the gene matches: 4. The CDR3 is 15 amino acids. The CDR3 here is CASSNQGQGNSPLHF. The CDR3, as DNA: TGTGCCAGTAGTAACCAGGGACAGGGTAATTCACCCCTCCACTTT.